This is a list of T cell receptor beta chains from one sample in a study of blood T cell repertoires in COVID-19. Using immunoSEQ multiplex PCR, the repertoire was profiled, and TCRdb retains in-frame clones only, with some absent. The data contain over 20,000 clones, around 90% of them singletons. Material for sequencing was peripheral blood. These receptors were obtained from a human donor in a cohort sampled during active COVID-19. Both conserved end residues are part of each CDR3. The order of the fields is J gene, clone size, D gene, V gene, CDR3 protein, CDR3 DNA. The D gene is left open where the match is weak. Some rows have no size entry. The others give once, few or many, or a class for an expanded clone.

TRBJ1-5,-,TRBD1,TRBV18,CASSPSGQGANQPQHF,TGTGCCAGCTCGCCCTCCGGACAGGGAGCGAATCAGCCCCAGCATTTT
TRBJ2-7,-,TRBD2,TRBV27,CASSLSGAGVGTYEQYF,TGTGCCAGCAGTTTATCAGGAGCGGGAGTTGGTACTTACGAGCAGTACTTC
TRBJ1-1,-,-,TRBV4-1,CASSQDSGGTEAFF,TGCGCCAGCAGCCAAGATTCGGGGGGCACTGAAGCTTTCTTT
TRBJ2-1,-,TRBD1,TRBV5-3,CARSRTATGDNEQFF,TGTGCCAGAAGTCGGACGGCGACAGGGGACAATGAGCAGTTCTTC
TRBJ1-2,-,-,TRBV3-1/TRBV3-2,CASSQDWGNYGYTF,TGTGCCAGCAGCCAAGATTGGGGCAACTATGGCTACACCTTC
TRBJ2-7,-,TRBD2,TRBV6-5,CASVASGNSYEQYF,TGTGCCAGCGTCGCTAGCGGGAACTCCTACGAGCAGTACTTC
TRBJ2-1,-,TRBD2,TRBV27,CASSATSGFYNEQFF,TGTGCCAGCAGTGCGACTAGCGGGTTCTACAATGAGCAGTTCTTC
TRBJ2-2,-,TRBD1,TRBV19,CASSIPNRGTGELFF,TGTGCCAGTAGTATCCCCAACAGGGGCACCGGGGAGCTGTTTTTT
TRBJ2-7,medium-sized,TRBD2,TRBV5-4,CASSTMTSGRASEQYF,TGTGCCAGCAGCACCATGACTAGCGGGAGGGCCAGTGAGCAGTACTTC
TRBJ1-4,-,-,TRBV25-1,CASNPGRGEKLFF,TGTGCCAGCAACCCCGGGCGGGGTGAAAAACTGTTTTTT
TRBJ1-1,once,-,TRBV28,CASSSQLPGTSNTEAFF,TGTGCCAGCAGTTCGCAACTCCCCGGGACATCGAACACTGAAGCTTTCTTT
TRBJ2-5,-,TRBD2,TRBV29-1,CSVVTSGRQTQYF,TGCAGCGTTGTAACTAGCGGGAGACAGACCCAGTACTTC